Following are 30 T cell receptor beta chains from one sample sequenced in a study of T cells in Graves' hyperthyroidism and ophthalmopathy. Amplified regions were TCR beta CDR3 sequences from RNA transcripts. With the HTBI primer set, the TCR CDR3 went through a first round of RT-PCR. TCRdb passed the multiplex PCR reads through MiXCR, listing each CDR3 protein once. The sample carries around 560,000 distinct CDR3 sequences, roughly 17% recorded once. Material for sequencing was blood. These receptors all come from a woman aged 18 to 35 with Graves' hyperthyroidism.

With regard to this clonotype: The junction departs from the called germline gene at one end, perhaps through a read error. The V gene is TRBV29-1, the J gene TRBJ1-3; tentatively, D is TRBD1 (6 bases). Germline lookup yields CDR1 SQVTM and CDR2 ANQGSEA. CDR3 length: 13 amino acids. The CDR3 loop is CSFEGGSGNTIYF. The CDR3 DNA is TGCAGCTTTGAGGGGGGCTCTGGAAACACCATATATTTT.

The J gene is TRBJ2-6, the V gene TRBV27, with 7 positions matching TRBD1. The length of the CDR3 is 16 residues. Germline V gene sequence: CDR1 MNHEY, CDR2 SMNVEV (reference sequence). Trimming removed 6 bases from V and 0 bases from J; junction bases left unmatched: 5. The CDR3 spells CASRSGTASGANVLTF. CDR3 nucleotides: TGTGCCAGCAGATCCGGGACAGCCTCTGGGGCCAACGTCCTGACTTTC.

The sample holds a few counts of this clonotype. This sequence joins TRBV5-1 and TRBJ1-2, with TRBD1 matching over 8 bases. The germline CDR1 and CDR2 sequences are SGHRS and YFSETQ. V shed 0 bases, J shed 2 bases, and the junction held 9 bases outside the gene matches. This CDR3 region has 17 residues. CDR3 in amino acids: CASSLEDRGLKNYGYTF. The CDR3 region has the DNA TGCGCCAGCAGCTTGGAAGACAGGGGACTAAAGAACTATGGCTACACCTTC.

This clonotype was counted ten times or more. The V and J genes are TRBV27 and TRBJ1-1; 12 nucleotides agree with TRBD1. The length of the CDR3 is 20 residues. Germline values: CDR1 MNHEY, CDR2 SMNVEV (reference sequence). J lost 10 bases, V lost 3 bases, and 24 bases had no gene match. The CDR3: CASSFWGQGARTIDRARAFF. The CDR3 nucleotides read TGTGCCAGCAGTTTCTGGGGACAGGGGGCCAGAACAATTGACAGGGCTAGAGCTTTCTTT.

This clonotype was detected many times. The V call is TRBV3-1, the J call TRBJ2-4; TRBD2 might be the D (6 bases). Germline V CDR1 and CDR2: LGHDT, YNNKEL (reference sequence). The CDR3 length is 15 residues. The V and J ends lost 4 bases and 3 bases respectively, with 13 bases between them. CDR3 residues: CASSPTTSSKNIQYF. The CDR3 DNA reads as TGTGCCAGCAGCCCTACAACTAGCAGCAAAAACATTCAGTACTTC.

This chain uses TRBV5-1 with TRBJ2-5, with TRBD2 matching over 9 bases. This CDR3 is built from 17 residues. Germline V gives CDR1 SGHRS, CDR2 YFSETQ. V trimming: 3 bases; J trimming: 0 bases; junction bases outside the gene matches: 9. CDR3 residues: CASSSGLAPRDQETQYF. The CDR3 nucleotides read TGCGCCAGCAGCTCGGGACTAGCTCCGAGAGACCAAGAGACCCAGTACTTC.

Comments on this clonotype: A much larger clone lies one base from this, so it may be a read error. The gene calls are TRBV7-2 and TRBJ2-2; tentatively, D is TRBD2 (5 bases). Germline V gene lookup returns CDR1 SGHTA and CDR2 FQGNSA. The CDR3 has 15 amino acids. The CDR3 sequence: CASSTGHGPTGERFF. CDR3 in DNA: TGTGCCAGCAGCACCGGGCATGGGCCCACCGGGGAGCGGTTTTTT.

At least ten counts were recorded for this clonotype. This chain connects TRBV12-3 or TRBV12-4 to TRBJ2-4; D is perhaps TRBD2 (5 bases). CDR3 length: 13 amino acids. Trimming left V 5 bases short and J 3 bases short, with 8 bases between. This chain's CDR3 is CASSPDYKNIQYF. The DNA for the CDR3 is TGTGCCAGCAGTCCCGACTACAAAAACATTCAGTACTTC.

The chain links TRBV6-1 to TRBJ2-7; no definite D call. The CDR3 runs 15 residues. Trimming removed 6 bases at V and 5 bases at J, with 20 bases between. Germline V CDR1 and CDR2: MNHNS, SASEGT. The CDR3 spells CASSRGFWTRNEQYF. The CDR3 region has the DNA TGTGCCAGCAGCCGAGGATTCTGGACCCGCAACGAGCAGTACTTC.

In its sample, this clonotype was seen a few times. The chain uses TRBV2 and TRBJ2-1; D ambiguous. CDR1 SNHLY and CDR2 FYNNEI come from the germline V gene. The CDR3 sequence is 10 residues long. V was shortened by 9 bases and J by 8 bases, with 8 bases between the two germline ends. The DNA of the CDR3 is TGTGCCAGTGTTTTCTATGAGCAGTTCTTC. This gives the protein CASVFYEQFF.

This clonotype was recorded at least ten times. V usage is TRBV6-1 and J usage is TRBJ1-1; D possibly corresponds to TRBD1 (5 bases). The germline CDR1 and CDR2 sequences are MNHNS and SASEGT. V lost 7 bases to trimming and J lost 3 bases, with 15 bases between them. The CDR3 totals 14 residues. CDR3 DNA: TGTGCCAGCATTCCGGGACGTAAGTACACTGAAGCTTTCTTT. Its translation: CASIPGRKYTEAFF.

CDR3: CSASTIGGELFF. The CDR3 DNA is TGCAGTGCTAGTACGATCGGCGGGGAGCTGTTTTTT. The chain employs TRBV20-1 and TRBJ2-2; D unclear. The CDR3 runs to 12 residues. With 3 bases removed from V and 7 bases from J, the gap between germline ends came to 9 bases. Germline loops: CDR1 DFQATT, CDR2 SNEGSKA (reference sequence).

The rearrangement joins TRBV7-2 to TRBJ2-1, with 8 bases that match TRBD2. The V gene end was trimmed by 1 base and the J gene end by 6 bases; junction bases not matched to a gene: 5. Germline values: CDR1 SGHTA, CDR2 FQGNSA. CDR3 length equals 15 residues. DNA for the CDR3: TGTGCCAGCAGCTTAGAAATAGCGGGGCTCAATGAGCAGTTCTTC. It codes for CASSLEIAGLNEQFF.

This clonotype appeared many times. The chain uses TRBV5-1 and TRBJ1-2; D is unresolved. With 4 bases removed from V and 6 bases from J, the gap between germline ends came to 13 bases. Germline loops: CDR1 SGHRS, CDR2 YFSETQ. CDR3 length: 13 amino acids. CDR3 region: CASSRASRDGYTF. The CDR3 DNA is TGCGCCAGCAGCCGGGCCTCAAGGGATGGCTACACCTTC.

This clonotype occurred a few times. The J gene is TRBJ2-3, the V gene TRBV4-1; D tentatively reads TRBD1 or TRBD2 (5 bases each). V lost 0 bases and J lost 3, with 16 bases in between. Per germline, CDR1 MGHRA and CDR2 YSYEKL. This CDR3 comprises 17 residues. The CDR3 DNA reads as TGCGCCAGCAGCCAAGAGTCGGGACGTCGATGGACAGATACGCAGTATTTT. Its translation is CASSQESGRRWTDTQYF.

The V call is TRBV30, the J call TRBJ2-1; D unresolved. Trimming removed 4 bases at V and 0 bases at J, with 7 bases between. This CDR3 is built from 13 residues. Germline values: CDR1 GTSNPN, CDR2 SVGIG (reference sequence). The CDR3, as DNA: TGTGCCTGGACTTGGGGCTCCTACAATGAGCAGTTCTTC. This codes for CAWTWGSYNEQFF.

This clonotype was picked up a small number of times. This chain joins TRBV7-9 and TRBJ2-5; D may correspond to TRBD1 or TRBD2 (6 bases each). The germline V and J ends were trimmed by 11 bases and 5 bases, with 24 bases remaining between them. CDR3 length: 15 amino acids. Per the germline V gene, CDR1 is SEHNR and CDR2 is FQNEAQ (reference sequence). CDR3 sequence reads: CAGLSGDLGRETQYF. The CDR3 nucleotides read TGTGCCGGCCTTTCAGGGGACTTAGGGCGGGAGACCCAGTACTTC.

This clonotype showed up many times. The chain couples TRBV10-3 to TRBJ2-7; possibly TRBD1 for D (6 bases). V lost 4 bases, J lost 4 bases, and 14 bases lay in between. Germline V CDR1 and CDR2: ENHRY, SYGVKD. This CDR3 region has 14 residues. The CDR3 reads CAISASDSGYEQYF. The CDR3, as DNA: TGTGCCATCAGTGCTTCGGACAGTGGGTACGAGCAGTACTTC.

The chain has TRBV7-9 and TRBJ1-2, with 7 bases identical to TRBD1. Per the germline V gene, CDR1 is SEHNR and CDR2 is FQNEAQ (reference sequence). With V trimmed by 3 bases and J by 7 bases, 8 bases remained unmatched. This CDR3 spans 14 amino acids. Here the CDR3 DNA reads TGTGCCAGCAGCTTCATTGGACAGGAGGGTGGCTACACCTTC. Protein product: CASSFIGQEGGYTF.

This clonotype turned up a few times. The chain links TRBV20-1 to TRBJ2-3, with D possibly called TRBD1 or TRBD2 (6 bases each). Germline V lookup: CDR1 DFQATT, CDR2 SNEGSKA (reference sequence). The length of the CDR3 is 18 residues. V lost 5 bases to trimming and J lost 1 base, with 25 bases between them. CDR3 protein: CSASGGRGGRTGTDTQYF. CDR3 DNA sequence: TGCAGTGCTTCTGGGGGGCGGGGTGGTAGAACAGGCACAGATACGCAGTATTTT.

This clonotype was picked up a small number of times. A read error may account for a junction end that differs from germline. The rearrangement uses TRBV5-5 and TRBJ2-1; TRBD2 aligns across 7 bases. Germline values: CDR1 SGHKS, CDR2 YYEKEE (reference sequence). This CDR3 comprises 17 residues. The CDR3 DNA reads as TGTGCCAGCAGTTTGGCCCTCGGGCGGGGGTCCTACAATGAGCAGTTCTTC. It encodes CASSLALGRGSYNEQFF.

This clonotype showed up just a few times. V gene TRBV7-9 combines with J gene TRBJ2-7; 7 bases map to TRBD2. This CDR3 is built from 13 residues. Germline V lookup: CDR1 SEHNR, CDR2 FQNEAQ (reference sequence). The V and J ends lost 5 bases and 4 bases, in that order; junction bases with no gene match: 5. In nucleotides, the CDR3 is TGTGCCAGCAGCCCCCGGGGAGGGTACGAGCAGTACTTC. Its translation: CASSPRGGYEQYF.

The V gene is TRBV12-3 or TRBV12-4, the J gene TRBJ2-7, with D unclear. V was pared by 5 bases and J by 2 bases, with 16 bases between. The CDR3 has 15 residues. CDR3 sequence reads: CASSPTPWGTYEQYF. CDR3 DNA: TGTGCCAGCAGTCCGACCCCCTGGGGAACCTACGAGCAGTACTTC.

This clonotype showed up just a few times. This rearrangement joins TRBV6-2 or TRBV6-3 to TRBJ1-5, with TRBD1 identical over 7 bases. J gave up 3 bases and V 5 bases, and 4 bases lay outside the gene matches. The germline CDR1 and CDR2 sequences are MNHEY and SVGEGT. The length of the CDR3 is 14 residues. CDR3 sequence (DNA): TGTGCCAGCAGTACAGGGGCCCACAATCAGCCCCAGCATTTT. Translation: CASSTGAHNQPQHF.

This clonotype was detected ten times or more. The chain recombines TRBV20-1 with TRBJ2-1; TRBD2 might be the D (5 bases). V was cut by 6 bases and J by 3 bases, with 12 bases left in between. Germline V CDR1 and CDR2: DFQATT, SNEGSKA (reference sequence). This CDR3 is built from 13 residues. DNA for the CDR3: TGCAGTGCACCGACCCGGGACTACAATGAGCAGTTCTTC. This sequence encodes CSAPTRDYNEQFF.

This clonotype was recorded many times. The rearrangement uses TRBV7-8 and TRBJ2-7, with a weak D call TRBD1 (7 bases). The ends were cut back, 2 bases at V and 2 bases at J, with 16 bases in the middle. This CDR3 comprises 16 residues. The germline V gene encodes CDR1 SGHVS and CDR2 FQNEAQ. The CDR3 region has the DNA TGTGCCAGCAGCTTATTGGCGGGACAGTCACCCTACGAGCAGTACTTC. It translates to CASSLLAGQSPYEQYF.

The chain combines TRBV7-2 with TRBJ1-4, with D tentatively TRBD1 (6 bases). The CDR3 loop spans 16 amino acids. V lost 5 bases, J lost 8 bases, and 21 bases lay in between. From germline, CDR1 is SGHTA and CDR2 FQGNSA. The CDR3 DNA reads as TGTGCCAGCAGCCCCATCGGTGGGGGCGTTGGGGAAAAACTGTTTTTT. This translates into CASSPIGGGVGEKLFF.

This clonotype has a handful of counts. The chain recombines TRBV19 with TRBJ1-1; the match to TRBD1 covers 7 bases. This CDR3 comprises 15 residues. Trimming took 7 bases from V and 0 from J; bases not matched to a gene: 8. From germline, CDR1 is LNHDA and CDR2 SQIVND (reference sequence). CDR3 coding DNA: TGTGCCAGTACTCCAGGGGGTATTTTGAACACTGAAGCTTTCTTT. It encodes CASTPGGILNTEAFF.

The CDR3: CASSHRGQGDTEAFF. The CDR3, as DNA: TGTGCCAGCAGCCACCGAGGACAGGGGGACACTGAAGCTTTCTTT. The V and J genes are TRBV3-1 and TRBJ1-1, with 10 positions matching TRBD1. Germline V lookup: CDR1 LGHDT, CDR2 YNNKEL (reference sequence). This CDR3 spans 15 amino acids. Germline trimming cut 3 bases from V and 3 bases from J; bases unmatched to any gene: 4.

The sample holds many counts of this clonotype. The genes are TRBV7-2 and TRBJ2-3; D is perhaps TRBD2 (6 bases). V was pared by 5 bases and J by 4 bases, with 13 bases between. The CDR3 is made up of 14 amino acids. Germline CDR1 reads SGHTA; CDR2 reads FQGNSA. CDR3 nucleotide sequence: TGTGCCAGCAGCCGGTTCGGAGGGTCAGATACGCAGTATTTT. Translated, it gives CASSRFGGSDTQYF.